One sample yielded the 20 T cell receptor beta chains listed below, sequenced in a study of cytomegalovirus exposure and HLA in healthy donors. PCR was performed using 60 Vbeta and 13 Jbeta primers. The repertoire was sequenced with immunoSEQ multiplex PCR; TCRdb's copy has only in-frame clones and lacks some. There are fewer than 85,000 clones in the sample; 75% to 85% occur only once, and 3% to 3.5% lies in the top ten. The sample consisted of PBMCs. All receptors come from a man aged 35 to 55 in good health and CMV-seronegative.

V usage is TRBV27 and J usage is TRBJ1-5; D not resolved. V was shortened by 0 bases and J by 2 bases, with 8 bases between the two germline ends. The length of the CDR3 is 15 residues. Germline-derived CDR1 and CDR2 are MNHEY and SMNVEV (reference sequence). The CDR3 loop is CASSLSGRGNQPQHF. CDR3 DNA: TGTGCCAGCAGTTTATCGGGGAGAGGCAATCAGCCCCAGCATTTT.

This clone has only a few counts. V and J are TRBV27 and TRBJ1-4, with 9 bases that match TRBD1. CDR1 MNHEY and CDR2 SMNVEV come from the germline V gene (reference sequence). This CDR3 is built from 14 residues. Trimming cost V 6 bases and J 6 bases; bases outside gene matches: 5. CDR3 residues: CASSLGQGYEKLFF. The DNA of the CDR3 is TGTGCCAGCAGCCTGGGACAGGGTTATGAAAAACTGTTTTTT.

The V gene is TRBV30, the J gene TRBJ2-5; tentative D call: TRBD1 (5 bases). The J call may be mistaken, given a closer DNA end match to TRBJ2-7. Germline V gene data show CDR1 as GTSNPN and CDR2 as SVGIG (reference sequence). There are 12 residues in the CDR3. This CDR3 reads CAWSRQPYEQYF. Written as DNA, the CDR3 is TGTGCCTGGAGCCGACAGCCCTACGAGCAGTACTTC.

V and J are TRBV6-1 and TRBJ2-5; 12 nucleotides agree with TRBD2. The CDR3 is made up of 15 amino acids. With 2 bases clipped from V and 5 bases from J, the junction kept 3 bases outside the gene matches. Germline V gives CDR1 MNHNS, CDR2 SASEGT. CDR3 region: CASSELAGGPETQYF. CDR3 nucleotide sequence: TGTGCCAGCAGTGAACTAGCGGGGGGGCCGGAGACCCAGTACTTC.

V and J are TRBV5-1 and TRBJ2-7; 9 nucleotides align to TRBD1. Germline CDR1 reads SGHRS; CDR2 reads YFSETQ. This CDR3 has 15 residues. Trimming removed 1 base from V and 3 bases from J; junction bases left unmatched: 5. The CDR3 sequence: CASSLHGTGNYEQYF. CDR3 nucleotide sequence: TGCGCCAGCAGCTTGCATGGGACAGGGAACTACGAGCAGTACTTC.

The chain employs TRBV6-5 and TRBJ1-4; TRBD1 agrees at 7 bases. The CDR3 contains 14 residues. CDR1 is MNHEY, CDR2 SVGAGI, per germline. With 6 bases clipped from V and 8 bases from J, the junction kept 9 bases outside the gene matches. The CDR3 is CASSRQGKGEKLFF. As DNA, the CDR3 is TGTGCCAGCAGCCGACAGGGCAAGGGGGAAAAACTGTTTTTT.

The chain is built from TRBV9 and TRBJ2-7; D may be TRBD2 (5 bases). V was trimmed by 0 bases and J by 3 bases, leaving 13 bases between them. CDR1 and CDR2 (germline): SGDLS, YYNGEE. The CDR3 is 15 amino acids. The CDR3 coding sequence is TGTGCCAGCAGCGTAGCAGGAGGCGATCTCTACGAGCAGTACTTC. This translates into CASSVAGGDLYEQYF. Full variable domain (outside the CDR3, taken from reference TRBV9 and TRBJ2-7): DSGVTQTPKHLITATGQRVTLRCSPRSGDLSVYWYQQSLDQGLQFLIQYYNGEERAKGNILERFSAQQFPDLHSELNLSSLELGDSALYFCASSVAGGDLYEQYFGPGTRLTVT.

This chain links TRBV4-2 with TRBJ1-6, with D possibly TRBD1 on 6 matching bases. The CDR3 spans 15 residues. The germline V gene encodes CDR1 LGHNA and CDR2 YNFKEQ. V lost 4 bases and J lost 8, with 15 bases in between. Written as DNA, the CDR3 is TGTGCCAGCAGCCCTCCCGACAGGCCGGATTCACCCCTCCACTTT. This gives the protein CASSPPDRPDSPLHF.

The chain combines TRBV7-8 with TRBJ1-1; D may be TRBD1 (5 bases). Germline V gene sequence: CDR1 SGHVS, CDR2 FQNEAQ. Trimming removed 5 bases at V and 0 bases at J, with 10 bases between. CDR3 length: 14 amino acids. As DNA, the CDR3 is TGTGCCAGCAGCCAGGACACTATGAACACTGAAGCTTTCTTT. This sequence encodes CASSQDTMNTEAFF.

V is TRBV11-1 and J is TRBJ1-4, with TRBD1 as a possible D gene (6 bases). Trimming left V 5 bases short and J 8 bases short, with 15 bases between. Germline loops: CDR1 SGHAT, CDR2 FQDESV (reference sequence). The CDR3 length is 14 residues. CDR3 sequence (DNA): TGTGCCAGCAGCGGGGGACAACGATGGGAAAAACTGTTTTTT. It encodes CASSGGQRWEKLFF.

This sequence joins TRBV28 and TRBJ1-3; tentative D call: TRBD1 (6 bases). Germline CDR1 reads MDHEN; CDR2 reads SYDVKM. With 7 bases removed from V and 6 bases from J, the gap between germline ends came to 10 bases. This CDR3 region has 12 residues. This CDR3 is CASMTGTNTIYF. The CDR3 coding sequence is TGTGCCAGCATGACAGGAACAAACACCATATATTTT. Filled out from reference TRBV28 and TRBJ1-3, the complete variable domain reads DVKVTQSSRYLVKRTGEKVFLECVQDMDHENMFWYRQDPGLGLRLIYFSYDVKMKEKGDIPEGYSVSREKKERFSLILESASTNQTSMYLCASMTGTNTIYFGEGSWLTVV.

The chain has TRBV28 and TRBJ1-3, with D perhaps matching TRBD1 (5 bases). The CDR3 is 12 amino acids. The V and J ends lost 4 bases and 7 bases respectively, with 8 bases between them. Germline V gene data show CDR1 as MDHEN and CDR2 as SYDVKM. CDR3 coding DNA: TGTGCCAGCAGTTACAGGTTGAACACCATATATTTT. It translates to CASSYRLNTIYF.

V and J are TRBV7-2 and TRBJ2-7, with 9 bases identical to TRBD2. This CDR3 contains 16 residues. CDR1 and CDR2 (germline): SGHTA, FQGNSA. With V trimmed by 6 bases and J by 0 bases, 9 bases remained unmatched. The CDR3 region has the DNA TGTGCCAGCAGTTTCGTAGCGGGGGTAAGCTCCTACGAGCAGTACTTC. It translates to CASSFVAGVSSYEQYF.

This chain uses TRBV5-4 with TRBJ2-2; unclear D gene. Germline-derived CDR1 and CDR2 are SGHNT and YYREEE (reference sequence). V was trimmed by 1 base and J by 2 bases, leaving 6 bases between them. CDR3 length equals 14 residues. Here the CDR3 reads CASSLFSNTGELFF. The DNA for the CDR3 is TGTGCCAGCAGCTTGTTCAGTAACACCGGGGAGCTGTTTTTT.

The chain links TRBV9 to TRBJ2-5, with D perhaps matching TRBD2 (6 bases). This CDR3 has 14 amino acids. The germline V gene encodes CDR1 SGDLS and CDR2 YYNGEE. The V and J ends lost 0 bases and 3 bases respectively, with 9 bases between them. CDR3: CASSVEAGKETQYF. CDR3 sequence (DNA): TGTGCCAGCAGCGTAGAGGCGGGGAAAGAGACCCAGTACTTC.

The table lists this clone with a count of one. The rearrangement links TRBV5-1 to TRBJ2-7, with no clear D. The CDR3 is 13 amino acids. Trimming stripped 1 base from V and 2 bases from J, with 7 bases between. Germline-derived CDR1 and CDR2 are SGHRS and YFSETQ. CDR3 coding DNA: TGCGCCAGCAGCTTGAACTACCCCTACGAGCAGTACTTC. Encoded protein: CASSLNYPYEQYF.

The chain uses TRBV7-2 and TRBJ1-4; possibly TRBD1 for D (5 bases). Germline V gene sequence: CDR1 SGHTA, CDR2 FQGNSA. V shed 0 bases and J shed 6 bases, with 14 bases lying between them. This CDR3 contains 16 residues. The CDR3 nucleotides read TGTGCCAGCAGCTTAGCTAGGAGGGGCGGGGATGAAAAACTGTTTTTT. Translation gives CASSLARRGGDEKLFF.

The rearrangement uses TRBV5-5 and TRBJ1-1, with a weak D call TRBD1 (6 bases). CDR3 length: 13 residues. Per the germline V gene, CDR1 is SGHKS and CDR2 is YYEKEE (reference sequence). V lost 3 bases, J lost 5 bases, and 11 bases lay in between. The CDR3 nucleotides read TGTGCCAGCAGCTGGGCGACAGGTACTGAAGCTTTCTTT. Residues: CASSWATGTEAFF.

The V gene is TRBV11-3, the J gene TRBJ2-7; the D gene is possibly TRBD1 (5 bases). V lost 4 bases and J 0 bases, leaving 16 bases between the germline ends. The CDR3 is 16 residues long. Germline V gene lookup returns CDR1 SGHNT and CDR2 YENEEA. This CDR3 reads CASSSPTDTHSYEQYF. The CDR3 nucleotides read TGTGCCAGCAGCTCACCGACAGATACCCACTCCTACGAGCAGTACTTC.

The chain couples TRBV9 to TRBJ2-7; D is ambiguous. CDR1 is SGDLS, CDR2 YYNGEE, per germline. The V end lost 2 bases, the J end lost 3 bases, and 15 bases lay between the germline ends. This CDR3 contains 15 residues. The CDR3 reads CASSVKFHTGYEQYF. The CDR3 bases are TGTGCCAGCAGCGTCAAATTCCACACGGGCTACGAGCAGTACTTC.